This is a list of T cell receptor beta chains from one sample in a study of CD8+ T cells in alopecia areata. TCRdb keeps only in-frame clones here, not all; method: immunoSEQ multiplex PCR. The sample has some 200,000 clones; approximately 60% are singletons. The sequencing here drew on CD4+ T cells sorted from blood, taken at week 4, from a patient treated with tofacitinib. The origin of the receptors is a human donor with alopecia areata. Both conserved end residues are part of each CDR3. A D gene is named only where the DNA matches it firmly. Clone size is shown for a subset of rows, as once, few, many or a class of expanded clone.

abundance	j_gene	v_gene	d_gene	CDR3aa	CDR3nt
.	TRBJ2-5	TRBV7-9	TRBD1	CASSLKYRIGTGSQETQYF	TGTGCCAGCAGCTTAAAGTACAGGATTGGGACAGGCAGCCAAGAGACCCAGTACTTC
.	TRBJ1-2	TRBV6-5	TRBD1	CASSYGQGANGYTF	TGTGCCAGCAGTTACGGACAGGGGGCTAATGGCTACACCTTC
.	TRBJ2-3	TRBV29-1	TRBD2	CSVETSGGTDTQYF	TGCAGCGTTGAAACTAGCGGGGGCACAGATACGCAGTATTTT
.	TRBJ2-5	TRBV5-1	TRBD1	CASSPRTGIGETQYF	TGCGCCAGCAGCCCGAGGACAGGGATAGGAGAGACCCAGTACTTC
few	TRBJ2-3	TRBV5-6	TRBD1	CASSLKGAHQFDTQYF	TGTGCCAGCAGCTTAAAGGGGGCGCATCAGTTTGATACGCAGTATTTT
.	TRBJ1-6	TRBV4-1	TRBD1	CASSSRDSPSPLHF	TGCGCCAGCAGCTCCCGGGACAGCCCGTCACCCCTCCACTTT
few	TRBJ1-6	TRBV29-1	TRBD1	CSVADRGSSPLHF	TGCAGCGTTGCGGACAGGGGGAGTTCACCCCTCCACTTT
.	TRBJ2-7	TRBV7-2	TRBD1	CASSDGTGDYEQYF	TGTGCCAGCAGCGACGGGACAGGGGACTACGAGCAGTACTTC
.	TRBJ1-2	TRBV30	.	CAWSVTGGYGYTF	TGTGCCTGGAGTGTAACTGGCGGCTATGGCTACACCTTC
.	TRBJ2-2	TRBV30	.	CAWSGGSNTGELFF	TGTGCCTGGAGTGGGGGATCGAACACCGGGGAGCTGTTTTTT
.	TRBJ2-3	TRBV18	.	CASSGDRTDTQYF	TGTGCCAGCTCAGGAGACCGCACAGATACGCAGTATTTT
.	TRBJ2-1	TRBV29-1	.	CSVVAGYNEQFF	TGCAGCGTTGTGGCAGGGTACAATGAGCAGTTCTTC
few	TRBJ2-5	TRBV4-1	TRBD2	CASSLSGGAVETQYF	TGCGCCAGCAGCCTTAGCGGGGGGGCCGTAGAGACCCAGTACTTC
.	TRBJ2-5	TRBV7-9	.	CASSSPTGTQYF	TGTGCCAGCAGCTCACCCACCGGGACCCAGTACTTC
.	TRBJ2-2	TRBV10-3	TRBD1	CAISGTGSSGELFF	TGTGCCATCAGTGGGACAGGGTCATCCGGGGAGCTGTTTTTT
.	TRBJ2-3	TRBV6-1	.	CASSRDTSTDTQYF	TGTGCCAGCAGTCGGGACACCAGCACAGATACGCAGTATTTT